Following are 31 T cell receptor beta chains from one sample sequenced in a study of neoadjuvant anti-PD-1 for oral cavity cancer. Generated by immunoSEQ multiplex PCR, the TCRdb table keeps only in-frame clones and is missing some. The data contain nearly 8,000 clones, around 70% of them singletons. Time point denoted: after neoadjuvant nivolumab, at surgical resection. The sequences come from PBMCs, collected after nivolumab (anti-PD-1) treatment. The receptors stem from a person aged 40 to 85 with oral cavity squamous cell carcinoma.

The CDR3 loop is CASSLGPSGANVLTF. The CDR3 DNA is TGTGCCAGCAGCTTGGGGCCGTCTGGGGCCAACGTCCTGACTTTC. This chain uses TRBV7-8 with TRBJ2-6, with D maybe TRBD1 (5 bases). Per germline, CDR1 SGHVS and CDR2 FQNEAQ. CDR3 size: 15 residues. V was shortened by 3 bases and J by 1 base, with 7 bases between the two germline ends.

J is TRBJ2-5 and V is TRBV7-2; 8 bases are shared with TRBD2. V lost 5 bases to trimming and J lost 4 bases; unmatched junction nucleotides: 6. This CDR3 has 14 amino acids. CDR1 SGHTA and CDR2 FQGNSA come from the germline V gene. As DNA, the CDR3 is TGTGCCAGCAGCCGTAATAGCGGGGTAGAGACCCAGTACTTC. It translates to CASSRNSGVETQYF.

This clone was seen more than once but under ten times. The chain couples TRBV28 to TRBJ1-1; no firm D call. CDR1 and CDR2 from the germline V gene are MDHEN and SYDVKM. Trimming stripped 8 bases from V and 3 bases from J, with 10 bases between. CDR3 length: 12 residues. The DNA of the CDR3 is TGTGCCAGCGGCCGGGTGGACACTGAAGCTTTCTTT. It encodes CASGRVDTEAFF. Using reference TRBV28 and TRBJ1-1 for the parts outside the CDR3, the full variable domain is DVKVTQSSRYLVKRTGEKVFLECVQDMDHENMFWYRQDPGLGLRLIYFSYDVKMKEKGDIPEGYSVSREKKERFSLILESASTNQTSMYLCASGRVDTEAFFGQGTRLTVV.

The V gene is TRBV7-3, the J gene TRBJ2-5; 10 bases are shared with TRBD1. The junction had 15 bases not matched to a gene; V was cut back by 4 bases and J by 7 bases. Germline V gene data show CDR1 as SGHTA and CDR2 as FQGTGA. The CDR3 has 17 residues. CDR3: CASSSGFKTGGPRTQYF. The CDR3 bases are TGTGCCAGCAGCTCAGGTTTCAAGACAGGGGGCCCCCGGACCCAGTACTTC.

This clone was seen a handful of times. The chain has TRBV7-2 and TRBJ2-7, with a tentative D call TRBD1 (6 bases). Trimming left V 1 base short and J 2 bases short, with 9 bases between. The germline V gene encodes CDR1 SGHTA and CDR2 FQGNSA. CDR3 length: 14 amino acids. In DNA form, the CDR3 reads TGTGCCAGCAGCTTAGTACAGGGAACCTACGAGCAGTACTTC. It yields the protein CASSLVQGTYEQYF.

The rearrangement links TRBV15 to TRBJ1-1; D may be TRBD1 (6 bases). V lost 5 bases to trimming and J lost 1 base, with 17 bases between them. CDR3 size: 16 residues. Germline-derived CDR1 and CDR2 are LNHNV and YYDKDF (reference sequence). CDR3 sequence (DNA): TGTGCCACCAGCTCCCTCGGTCGGACAGCGAACACTGAAGCTTTCTTT. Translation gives CATSSLGRTANTEAFF.

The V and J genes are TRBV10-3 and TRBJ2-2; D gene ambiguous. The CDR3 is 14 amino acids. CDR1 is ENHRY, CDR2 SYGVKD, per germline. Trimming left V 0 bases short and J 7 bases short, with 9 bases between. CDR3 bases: TGTGCCATCAGTGAGTCTGTAGGGATCGGGGAGCTGTTTTTT. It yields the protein CAISESVGIGELFF.

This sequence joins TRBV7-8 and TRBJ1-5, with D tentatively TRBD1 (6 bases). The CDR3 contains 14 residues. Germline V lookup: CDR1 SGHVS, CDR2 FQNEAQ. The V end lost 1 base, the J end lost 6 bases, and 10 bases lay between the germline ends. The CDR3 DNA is TGTGCCAGCAGCTTAGACAGGGCGGGTCAGCCCCAGCATTTT. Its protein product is CASSLDRAGQPQHF.

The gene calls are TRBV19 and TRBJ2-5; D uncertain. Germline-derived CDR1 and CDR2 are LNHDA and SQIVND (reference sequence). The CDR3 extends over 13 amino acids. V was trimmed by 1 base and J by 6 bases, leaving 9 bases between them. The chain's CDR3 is CASSIGQKKTQYF. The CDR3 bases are TGTGCCAGTAGTATAGGGCAGAAAAAGACCCAGTACTTC.

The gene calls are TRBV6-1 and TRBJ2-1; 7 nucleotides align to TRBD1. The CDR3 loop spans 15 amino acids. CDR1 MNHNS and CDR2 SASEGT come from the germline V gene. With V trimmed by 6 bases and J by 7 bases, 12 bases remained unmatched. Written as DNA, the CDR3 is TGTGCCAGCAGAATAGACAGGGTGGGCGGAAATGAGCAGTTCTTC. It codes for CASRIDRVGGNEQFF.

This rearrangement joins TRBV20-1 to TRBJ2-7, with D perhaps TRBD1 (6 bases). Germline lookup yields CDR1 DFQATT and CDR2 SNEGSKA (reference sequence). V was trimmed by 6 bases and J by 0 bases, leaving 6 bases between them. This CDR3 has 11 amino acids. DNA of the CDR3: TGCAGTGCGGGGGCCTCCTACGAGCAGTACTTC. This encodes CSAGASYEQYF.

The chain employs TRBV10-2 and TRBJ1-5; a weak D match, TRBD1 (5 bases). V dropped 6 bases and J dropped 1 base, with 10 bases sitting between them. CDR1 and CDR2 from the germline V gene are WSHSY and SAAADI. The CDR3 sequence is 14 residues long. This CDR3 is CASREPGSNQPQHF. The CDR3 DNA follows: TGCGCCAGCAGGGAACCAGGGAGCAATCAGCCCCAGCATTTT.

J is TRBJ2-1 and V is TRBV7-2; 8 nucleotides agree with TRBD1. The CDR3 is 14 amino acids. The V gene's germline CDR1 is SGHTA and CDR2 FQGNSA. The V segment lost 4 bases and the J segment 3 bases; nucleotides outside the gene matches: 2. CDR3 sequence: CASSYGQGYNEQFF. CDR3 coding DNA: TGTGCCAGCAGCTACGGACAGGGCTACAATGAGCAGTTCTTC.

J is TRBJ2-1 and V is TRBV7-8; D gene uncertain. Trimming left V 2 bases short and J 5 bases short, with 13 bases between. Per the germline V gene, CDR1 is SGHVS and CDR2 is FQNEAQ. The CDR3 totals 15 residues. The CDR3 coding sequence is TGTGCCAGCAGCTTAAATCCGGCACGGAACAATGAGCAGTTCTTC. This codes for CASSLNPARNNEQFF.

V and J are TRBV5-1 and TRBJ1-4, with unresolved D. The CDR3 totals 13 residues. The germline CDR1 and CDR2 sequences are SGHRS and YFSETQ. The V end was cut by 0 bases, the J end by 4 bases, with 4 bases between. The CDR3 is CASSLGFNEKLFF. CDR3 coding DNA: TGCGCCAGCAGCTTGGGATTTAATGAAAAACTGTTTTTT. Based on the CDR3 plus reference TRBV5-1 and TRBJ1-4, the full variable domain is KAGVTQTPRYLIKTRGQQVTLSCSPISGHRSVSWYQQTPGQGLQFLFEYFSETQRNKGNFPGRFSGRQFSNSRSEMNVSTLELGDSALYLCASSLGFNEKLFFGSGTQLSVL.

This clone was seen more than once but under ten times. CDR3 protein: CASREDGGDGYTF. The CDR3 DNA sequence: TGTGCCAGCAGGGAGGACGGGGGGGATGGCTACACCTTC. The rearrangement joins TRBV6-1 to TRBJ1-2, with D possibly matching TRBD1 (5 bases). The CDR3 totals 13 residues. Germline CDR1 MNHNS, CDR2 SASEGT. V gave up 6 bases and J gave up 6 bases, with 14 bases separating them.

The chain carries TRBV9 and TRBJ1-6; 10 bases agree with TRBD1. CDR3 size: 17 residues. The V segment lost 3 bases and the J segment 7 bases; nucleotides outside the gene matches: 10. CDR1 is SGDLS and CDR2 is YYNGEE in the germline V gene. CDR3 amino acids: CASSASSRQGANSPLHF. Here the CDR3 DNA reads TGTGCCAGCAGCGCGAGTAGTAGACAGGGGGCGAATTCACCCCTCCACTTT.

The CDR3 nucleotides are TGTGCCAGCAGCAGACTCCGCGGGGGCGTCACTGAAGCTTTCTTT. This translates into CASSRLRGGVTEAFF. The chain combines TRBV7-8 with TRBJ1-1; possible D gene TRBD1, 6 bases. Germline assignment: CDR1 SGHVS and CDR2 FQNEAQ. The CDR3 is 15 residues long. Trimming pared 5 bases from V and 4 bases from J, leaving 17 bases between.

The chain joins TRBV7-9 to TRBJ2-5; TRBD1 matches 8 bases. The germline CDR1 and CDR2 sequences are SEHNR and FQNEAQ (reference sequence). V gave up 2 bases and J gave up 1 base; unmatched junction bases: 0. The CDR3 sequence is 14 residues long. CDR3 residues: CASSLTGGQETQYF. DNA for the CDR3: TGTGCCAGCAGCTTAACAGGGGGCCAAGAGACCCAGTACTTC.

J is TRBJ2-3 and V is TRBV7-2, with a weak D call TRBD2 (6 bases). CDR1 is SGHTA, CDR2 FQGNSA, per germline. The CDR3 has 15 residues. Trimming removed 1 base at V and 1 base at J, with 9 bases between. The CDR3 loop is CASSLGSGGTDTQYF. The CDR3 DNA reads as TGTGCCAGCAGCTTAGGGTCGGGGGGCACAGATACGCAGTATTTT. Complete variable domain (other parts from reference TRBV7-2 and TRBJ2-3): GAGVSQSPSNKVTEKGKDVELRCDPISGHTALYWYRQSLGQGLEFLIYFQGNSAPDKSGLPSDRFSAERTGGSVSTLTIQRTQQEDSAVYLCASSLGSGGTDTQYFGPGTRLTVL.

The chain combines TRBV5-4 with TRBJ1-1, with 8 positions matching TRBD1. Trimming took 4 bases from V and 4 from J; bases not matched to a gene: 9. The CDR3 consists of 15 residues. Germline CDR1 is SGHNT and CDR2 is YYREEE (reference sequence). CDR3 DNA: TGTGCCAGCAGCGTTGGGACAGGAAGAGCCACTGAAGCTTTCTTT. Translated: CASSVGTGRATEAFF. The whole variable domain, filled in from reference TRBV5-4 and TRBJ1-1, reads ETGVTQSPTHLIKTRGQQVTLRCSSQSGHNTVSWYQQALGQGPQFIFQYYREEENGRGNFPPRFSGLQFPNYSSELNVNALELDDSALYLCASSVGTGRATEAFFGQGTRLTVV.

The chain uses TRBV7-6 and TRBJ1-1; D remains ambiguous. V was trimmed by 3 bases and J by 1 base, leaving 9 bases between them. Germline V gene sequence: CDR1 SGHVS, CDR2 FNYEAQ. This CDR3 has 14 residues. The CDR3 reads CASSLMTTNTEAFF. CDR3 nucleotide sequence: TGTGCCAGCAGCTTGATGACAACGAACACTGAAGCTTTCTTT.

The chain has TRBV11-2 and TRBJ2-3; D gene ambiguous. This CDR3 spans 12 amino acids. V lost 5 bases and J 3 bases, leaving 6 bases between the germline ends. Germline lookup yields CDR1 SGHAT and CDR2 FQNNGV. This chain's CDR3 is CASSPQTDTQYF. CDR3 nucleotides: TGTGCCAGCAGCCCCCAGACAGATACGCAGTATTTT.

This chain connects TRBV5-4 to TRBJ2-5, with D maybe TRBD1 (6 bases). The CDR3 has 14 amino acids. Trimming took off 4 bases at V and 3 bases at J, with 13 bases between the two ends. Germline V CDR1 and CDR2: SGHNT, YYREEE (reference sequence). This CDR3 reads CASSHGQSKETQYF. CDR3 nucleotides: TGTGCCAGCAGCCACGGACAGTCCAAAGAGACCCAGTACTTC.

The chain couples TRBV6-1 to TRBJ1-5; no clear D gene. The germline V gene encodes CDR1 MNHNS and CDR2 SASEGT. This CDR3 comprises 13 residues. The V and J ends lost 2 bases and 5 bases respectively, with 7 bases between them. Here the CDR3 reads CASSERRDQPQHF. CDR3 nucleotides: TGTGCCAGCAGTGAACGGAGGGATCAGCCCCAGCATTTT.

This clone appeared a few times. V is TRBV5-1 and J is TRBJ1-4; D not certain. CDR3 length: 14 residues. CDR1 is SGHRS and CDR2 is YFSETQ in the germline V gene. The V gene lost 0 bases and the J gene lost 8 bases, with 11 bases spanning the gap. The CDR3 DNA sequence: TGCGCCAGCAGCTTGGGTCCCGTGGGCGAAAAACTGTTTTTT. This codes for CASSLGPVGEKLFF.

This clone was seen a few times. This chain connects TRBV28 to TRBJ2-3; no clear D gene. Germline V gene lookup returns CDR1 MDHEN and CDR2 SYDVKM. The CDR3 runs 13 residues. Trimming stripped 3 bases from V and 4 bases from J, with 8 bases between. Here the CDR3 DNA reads TGTGCCAGCAGTTTGAACTGGGCAGATACGCAGTATTTT. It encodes CASSLNWADTQYF.

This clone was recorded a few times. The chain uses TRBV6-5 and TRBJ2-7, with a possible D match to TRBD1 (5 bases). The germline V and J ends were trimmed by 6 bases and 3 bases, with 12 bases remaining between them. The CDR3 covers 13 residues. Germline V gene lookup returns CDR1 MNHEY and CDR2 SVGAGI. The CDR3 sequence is CASRQQAVYEQYF. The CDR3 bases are TGTGCCAGCAGGCAACAGGCCGTCTACGAGCAGTACTTC.

Written as DNA, the CDR3 is TGTGCCAGTAGTATCCAGGGAGCTAATGAAAAACTGTTTTTT. Amino acids: CASSIQGANEKLFF. This chain connects TRBV19 to TRBJ1-4, with D possibly matching TRBD1 (5 bases). The CDR3 has 14 amino acids. Trimming stripped 3 bases from V and 3 bases from J, with 8 bases between. CDR1 is LNHDA and CDR2 is SQIVND in the germline V gene (reference sequence).

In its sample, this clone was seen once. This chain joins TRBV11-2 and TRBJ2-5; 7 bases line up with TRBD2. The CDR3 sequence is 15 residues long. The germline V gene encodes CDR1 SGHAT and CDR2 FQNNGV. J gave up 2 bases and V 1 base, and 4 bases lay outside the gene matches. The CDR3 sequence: CASSLGGTKQETQYF. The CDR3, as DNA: TGTGCCAGCAGCTTAGGCGGGACTAAACAAGAGACCCAGTACTTC.

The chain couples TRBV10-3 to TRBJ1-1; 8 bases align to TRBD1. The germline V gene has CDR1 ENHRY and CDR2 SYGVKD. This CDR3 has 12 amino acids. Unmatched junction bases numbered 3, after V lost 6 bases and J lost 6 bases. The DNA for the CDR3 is TGTGCCATCAGCCTACAGGGGGCTGAAGCTTTCTTT. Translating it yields CAISLQGAEAFF.